A single sample gave rise to the 17 T cell receptor beta chains below, sequenced in a study of graft-versus-host responses after intestinal transplantation. Their specific antigens are unknown. Data came from immunoSEQ multiplex PCR; TCRdb stores just in-frame clones and leaves some out. This table holds over 65,000 clones, 90% to 95% found once. The starting material was unstimulated CD4+ T cells sorted from spleen or lymph node cells, obtained before intestinal transplant. The receptors here all came from a human donor who received an intestinal transplant.

The chain carries TRBV19 and TRBJ2-7; D possibly corresponds to TRBD1 (6 bases). The V end lost 4 bases, the J end lost 2 bases, and 15 bases lay between the germline ends. The CDR3 extends over 15 amino acids. Germline CDR1 reads LNHDA; CDR2 reads SQIVND (reference sequence). The DNA for the CDR3 is TGTGCCAGTAGTACCCTGGCAGGGGAAGCCTACGAGCAGTACTTC. It encodes CASSTLAGEAYEQYF.

The DNA of the CDR3 is TGTGCCTGGAGTGTGCCCCAGGGGGGATTAAGTCAGCCCCAGCATTTT. Translation gives CAWSVPQGGLSQPQHF. The chain employs TRBV30 and TRBJ1-5; 7 positions match TRBD1. Trimming at V came to 0 bases and at J to 6 bases, leaving 11 bases not matched to a gene. The germline V gene has CDR1 GTSNPN and CDR2 SVGIG (reference sequence). The CDR3 extends over 16 amino acids.

J is TRBJ2-7 and V is TRBV19; 8 bases map to TRBD1. The trim removed 4 bases at V and 5 bases at J, leaving 10 bases unmatched. In germline, CDR1 is LNHDA, CDR2 SQIVND (reference sequence). The CDR3 has 15 residues. CDR3 sequence: CASSTPFGQGHEQYF. For the CDR3, the DNA is TGTGCCAGTAGTACCCCCTTCGGACAGGGCCACGAGCAGTACTTC. Filled out from reference TRBV19 and TRBJ2-7, the complete variable domain reads DGGITQSPKYLFRKEGQNVTLSCEQNLNHDAMYWYRQDPGQGLRLIYYSQIVNDFQKGDIAEGYSVSREKKESFPLTVTSAQKNPTAFYLCASSTPFGQGHEQYFGPGTRLTVT.

J is TRBJ1-1 and V is TRBV27; weak D call: TRBD1 (6 bases). The CDR3 covers 14 residues. Trimming stripped 4 bases from V and 9 bases from J, with 18 bases between. CDR1 and CDR2 from the germline V gene are MNHEY and SMNVEV (reference sequence). The CDR3 sequence: CASSSNRAMGKAFF. The DNA for the CDR3 is TGTGCCAGCAGTTCCAACAGGGCTATGGGAAAAGCTTTCTTT.

The gene calls are TRBV6-5 and TRBJ2-6; D may be TRBD2 (7 bases). The CDR3 runs to 15 residues. V lost 10 bases and J 0 bases, leaving 13 bases between the germline ends. Per germline, CDR1 MNHEY and CDR2 SVGAGI. The CDR3 is CAIKGGSSGANVLTF. The CDR3 DNA reads as TGTGCCATTAAGGGGGGGAGCTCTGGGGCCAACGTCCTGACTTTC.

The chain carries TRBV5-4 and TRBJ2-3, with TRBD2 matching 10 bases. The CDR3 totals 16 residues. The V segment lost 0 bases and the J segment 3 bases; nucleotides outside the gene matches: 4. CDR1 and CDR2 from the germline V gene are SGHNT and YYREEE (reference sequence). CDR3 in amino acids: CASSLGQRGGTDTQYF. The CDR3 DNA reads TGTGCCAGCAGCTTGGGCCAGCGGGGGGGGACAGATACGCAGTATTTT.

The rearrangement links TRBV6-5 to TRBJ2-2, with D maybe TRBD2 (6 bases). CDR1 is MNHEY and CDR2 is SVGAGI in the germline V gene. CDR3 length: 13 amino acids. V shed 8 bases and J shed 6 bases, with 13 bases lying between them. CDR3 residues: CASRPGGSGELFF. Written as DNA, the CDR3 is TGTGCCAGCCGCCCCGGGGGATCCGGGGAGCTGTTTTTT.

This chain joins TRBV28 and TRBJ1-2; weak D call: TRBD1 (5 bases). The CDR3 sequence is 16 residues long. V lost 3 bases, J lost 5 bases, and 19 bases lay in between. Germline V gene lookup returns CDR1 MDHEN and CDR2 SYDVKM. CDR3 protein: CASSFNSPRDEYGYTF. DNA for the CDR3: TGTGCCAGCAGTTTCAATTCCCCCAGGGATGAGTATGGCTACACCTTC.

The chain employs TRBV19 and TRBJ1-6, with 10 bases lining up with TRBD1. CDR1 is LNHDA and CDR2 is SQIVND in the germline V gene (reference sequence). The CDR3 contains 12 residues. The J segment lost 12 bases and the V segment lost 6 bases, leaving 2 bases of the junction unmatched. The CDR3 spells CASRTGGGPLHF. CDR3 coding DNA: TGTGCCAGTAGGACAGGGGGCGGACCCCTCCACTTT. Full variable domain (rest looked up from reference TRBV19 and TRBJ1-6): DGGITQSPKYLFRKEGQNVTLSCEQNLNHDAMYWYRQDPGQGLRLIYYSQIVNDFQKGDIAEGYSVSREKKESFPLTVTSAQKNPTAFYLCASRTGGGPLHFGNGTRLTVT.

The V call is TRBV7-2, the J call TRBJ1-1; D gene uncertain. This CDR3 comprises 13 residues. Germline CDR1 and CDR2: SGHTA and FQGNSA. V lost 5 bases to trimming and J lost 0 bases, with 7 bases between them. The CDR3 spells CASSRQVNTEAFF. The CDR3 region has the DNA TGTGCCAGCAGCCGCCAGGTGAACACTGAAGCTTTCTTT.

The chain uses TRBV5-5 and TRBJ2-2; D may be TRBD2 (6 bases). Deletions cut 7 bases from V and 0 bases from J, with 10 bases between. In germline, CDR1 is SGHKS, CDR2 YYEKEE (reference sequence). The CDR3 totals 14 residues. The CDR3 region is CASVEGPNTGELFF. CDR3 nucleotide sequence: TGTGCCAGCGTGGAGGGGCCGAACACCGGGGAGCTGTTTTTT.

V usage is TRBV7-2 and J usage is TRBJ2-3, with 7 bases that match TRBD2. CDR1 is SGHTA and CDR2 is FQGNSA in the germline V gene. Trimming at V came to 2 bases and at J to 2 bases, leaving 7 bases not matched to a gene. The CDR3 sequence is 16 residues long. The CDR3 protein is CASSLRPGGVTDTQYF. The CDR3 coding sequence is TGTGCCAGCAGCTTACGCCCGGGGGGTGTCACAGATACGCAGTATTTT. Combining the CDR3 with reference TRBV7-2 and TRBJ2-3 gives the whole variable domain GAGVSQSPSNKVTEKGKDVELRCDPISGHTALYWYRQSLGQGLEFLIYFQGNSAPDKSGLPSDRFSAERTGGSVSTLTIQRTQQEDSAVYLCASSLRPGGVTDTQYFGPGTRLTVL.

This clone was seen only a few times. V usage is TRBV7-2 and J usage is TRBJ1-3, with D maybe TRBD1 (6 bases). CDR3 length: 16 amino acids. V lost 2 bases, J lost 0 bases, and 11 bases lay in between. The germline CDR1 and CDR2 sequences are SGHTA and FQGNSA. This CDR3 reads CASSLQTGHSGNTIYF. The CDR3 bases are TGTGCCAGCAGCTTACAGACAGGCCACTCTGGAAACACCATATATTTT.

V is TRBV19 and J is TRBJ1-4; 7 nucleotides match TRBD1. Germline V gene data show CDR1 as LNHDA and CDR2 as SQIVND (reference sequence). This CDR3 spans 14 amino acids. Trimming removed 6 bases from V and 0 bases from J; junction bases left unmatched: 1. CDR3 region: CASRGTATNEKLFF. In DNA, the CDR3 is TGTGCCAGTAGGGGGACAGCAACTAATGAAAAACTGTTTTTT.

This clone was observed a few times. The rearrangement joins TRBV6-1 to TRBJ1-1; D is uncertain. This CDR3 region has 13 residues. V shed 6 bases and J shed 5 bases, with 13 bases lying between them. Germline V gene lookup returns CDR1 MNHNS and CDR2 SASEGT. CDR3 protein: CASSPVGRTEAFF. The CDR3 DNA follows: TGTGCCAGCAGCCCAGTGGGGAGGACTGAAGCTTTCTTT.

The gene calls are TRBV6-6 and TRBJ1-5; D unresolved. The V end was cut by 0 bases, the J end by 5 bases, with 5 bases between. Germline assignment: CDR1 MNHNY and CDR2 SVGAGI (reference sequence). The CDR3 is made up of 13 amino acids. The CDR3 region has the DNA TGTGCCAGCAGTTACTCGAGGGATCAGCCCCAGCATTTT. It translates to CASSYSRDQPQHF.

DNA for the CDR3: TGCGCCAGCAGCCAAGCTCGGAACACTGAAGCTTTCTTT. Encoded protein: CASSQARNTEAFF. The rearrangement uses TRBV4-3 and TRBJ1-1; D unresolved. V lost 1 base, J lost 1 base, and 4 bases lay in between. The CDR3 is made up of 13 amino acids. The germline V gene encodes CDR1 LGHNA and CDR2 YSLEER.